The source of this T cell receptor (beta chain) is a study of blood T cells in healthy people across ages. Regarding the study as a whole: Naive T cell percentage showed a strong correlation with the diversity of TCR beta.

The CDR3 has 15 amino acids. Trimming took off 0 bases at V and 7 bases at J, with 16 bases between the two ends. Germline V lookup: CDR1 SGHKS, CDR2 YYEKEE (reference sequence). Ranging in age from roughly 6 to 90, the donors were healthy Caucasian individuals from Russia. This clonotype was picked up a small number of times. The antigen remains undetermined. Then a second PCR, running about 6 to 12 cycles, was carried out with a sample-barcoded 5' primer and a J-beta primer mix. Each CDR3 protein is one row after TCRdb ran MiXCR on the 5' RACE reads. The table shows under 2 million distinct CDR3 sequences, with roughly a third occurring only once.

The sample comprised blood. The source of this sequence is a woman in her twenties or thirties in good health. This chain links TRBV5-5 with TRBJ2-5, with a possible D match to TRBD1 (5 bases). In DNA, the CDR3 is TGTGCCAGCAGCTTGGCTCATCAGGGCGTGGGGACCCAGTACTTC. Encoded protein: CASSLAHQGVGTQYF. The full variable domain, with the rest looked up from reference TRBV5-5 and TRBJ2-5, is DAGVTQSPTHLIKTRGQQVTLRCSPISGHKSVSWYQQVLGQGPQFIFQYYEKEERGRGNFPDRFSARQFPNYSSELNVNALLLGDSALYLCASSLAHQGVGTQYFGPGTRLLVL.